Below are 18 T cell receptor beta chains sequenced from a single sample in a study of blood T cell repertoires in COVID-19 (TCRdb year 2020). Receptor amplification or capture employed the immunoSEQ multiplex PCR assay. Held by TCRdb, this immuneACCESS table contains in-frame sequences only and omits some clones. Under half of the omission traces to an unresolved V gene where checked; the cause of the rest is unknown. A total of fewer than 250,000 clones appear in this sample, around 79% of them only once. The ten largest make up 9.5% to 15% of the sample. The sequencing sample was made of peripheral blood. The receptors were sampled from a woman between 45 and 65 years old with acute or convalescent COVID-19.

This sequence joins TRBV11-2 and TRBJ2-4; 11 positions agree with TRBD2. Losses at the gene ends were 0 bases for V and 1 base for J; bases not matched to a gene: 5. CDR1 is SGHAT and CDR2 is FQNNGV in the germline V gene. The CDR3 is 18 amino acids. CDR3 in amino acids: CASSLDLTSGAAKNIQYF. CDR3 in DNA: TGTGCCAGCAGCTTAGACTTGACTAGCGGGGCGGCCAAAAACATTCAGTACTTC.

The V and J genes are TRBV6-5 and TRBJ2-7, with 9 positions matching TRBD1. After removal of 6 bases from V and 4 bases from J, the junction contained 10 bases not matched to a gene. This CDR3 has 15 residues. Germline CDR1 is MNHEY and CDR2 is SVGAGI. The CDR3 here is CASRLGQGGMYEQYF. CDR3 sequence (DNA): TGTGCCAGCAGATTGGGACAGGGTGGAATGTACGAGCAGTACTTC.

Only one count was recorded for this clone. This sequence joins TRBV5-4 and TRBJ2-2; possibly TRBD1 for D (6 bases). Between the trimmed V and J ends, which lost 1 base and 6 bases, there was a span of 16 bases. Germline CDR1 reads SGHNT; CDR2 reads YYREEE (reference sequence). The CDR3 runs to 16 residues. CDR3 loop: CASSLYQGMGPGELFF. DNA for the CDR3: TGTGCCAGCAGCTTGTATCAGGGGATGGGACCCGGGGAGCTGTTTTTT. Supplemented by reference TRBV5-4 and TRBJ2-2, the full variable domain reads ETGVTQSPTHLIKTRGQQVTLRCSSQSGHNTVSWYQQALGQGPQFIFQYYREEENGRGNFPPRFSGLQFPNYSSELNVNALELDDSALYLCASSLYQGMGPGELFFGEGSRLTVL.

The rearrangement joins TRBV19 to TRBJ1-1, with D unresolved. Deletions cut 3 bases from V and 3 bases from J, with 23 bases between. This CDR3 has 18 residues. The germline V gene encodes CDR1 LNHDA and CDR2 SQIVND (reference sequence). The CDR3 region is CASSIYRSGEVWYTEAFF. CDR3 bases: TGTGCCAGTAGTATTTATCGGTCCGGGGAGGTTTGGTACACTGAAGCTTTCTTT.

This clone has just one count. The chain has TRBV29-1 and TRBJ1-1; tentative D call: TRBD1 (6 bases). Trimming took 3 bases from V and 0 from J, leaving 14 bases between them. The CDR3 loop spans 15 amino acids. Per the germline V gene, CDR1 is SQVTM and CDR2 is ANQGSEA. CDR3 sequence: CSVDPGQSMNTEAFF. The CDR3 DNA reads as TGCAGCGTTGACCCCGGACAGAGTATGAACACTGAAGCTTTCTTT.

This chain connects TRBV4-1 to TRBJ2-1; D perhaps matches TRBD2 (5 bases). The germline V gene encodes CDR1 MGHRA and CDR2 YSYEKL. The ends were cut back, 0 bases at V and 4 bases at J, with 13 bases in the middle. The CDR3 is made up of 16 amino acids. The CDR3 DNA is TGCGCCAGCAGCCAAGATTCGTCCAGGAGGTACAATGAGCAGTTCTTC. Translating gives CASSQDSSRRYNEQFF.

V usage is TRBV25-1 and J usage is TRBJ2-2; 7 bases fit TRBD2. Germline loops: CDR1 MGHDK, CDR2 SYGVNS. The V segment lost 11 bases and the J segment 5 bases; nucleotides outside the gene matches: 14. The CDR3 sequence is 15 residues long. CDR3 sequence: CASRRASGPTGELFF. The DNA of the CDR3 is TGTGCCTCGCGGAGGGCTAGCGGACCTACCGGGGAGCTGTTTTTT. Full variable domain (remainder filled in from reference TRBV25-1 and TRBJ2-2): EADIYQTPRYLVIGTGKKITLECSQTMGHDKMYWYQQDPGMELHLIHYSYGVNSTEKGDLSSESTVSRIRTEHFPLTLESARPSHTSQYLCASRRASGPTGELFFGEGSRLTVL.

This clone came up a few times. This chain joins TRBV10-3 and TRBJ2-3; D call uncertain. CDR3 length equals 14 residues. V was cut by 0 bases and J by 5 bases, with 9 bases left in between. CDR1 and CDR2 from the germline V gene are ENHRY and SYGVKD. The CDR3 sequence is CAISESDRGDTQYF. The CDR3, as DNA: TGTGCCATCAGTGAGTCGGATCGAGGAGATACGCAGTATTTT.

This chain joins TRBV25-1 and TRBJ1-3; D remains ambiguous. CDR1 and CDR2 (germline): MGHDK, SYGVNS. The CDR3 spans 15 residues. V gave up 5 bases and J gave up 0 bases, with 11 bases separating them. The CDR3 DNA follows: TGTGCCAGCAGTAAGATAGGGAGCTCTGGAAACACCATATATTTT. Residues: CASSKIGSSGNTIYF.

The chain employs TRBV5-5 and TRBJ2-1, with D maybe TRBD2 (6 bases). CDR1 is SGHKS, CDR2 YYEKEE, per germline (reference sequence). Trimming pared 3 bases from V and 0 bases from J, leaving 10 bases between. CDR3 length: 15 amino acids. The CDR3, as DNA: TGTGCCAGCAGCTCCCGGGACTCCTCCTACAATGAGCAGTTCTTC. Amino acid sequence: CASSSRDSSYNEQFF.

The chain is built from TRBV7-9 and TRBJ1-4, with D possibly being TRBD1 (6 bases). The CDR3 length is 17 residues. Germline V CDR1 and CDR2: SEHNR, FQNEAQ (reference sequence). V was clipped by 8 bases and J by 0 bases, with 19 bases between them. CDR3 coding DNA: TGTGCCAGCGCGGGTGGCCTGGGGACAACAACTAATGAAAAACTGTTTTTT. Translation: CASAGGLGTTTNEKLFF.

The CDR3 DNA reads as TGTGCCAGCAGCCGTGACAGTGCTGGAAACACCATATATTTT. Translated, it gives CASSRDSAGNTIYF. This chain links TRBV7-2 with TRBJ1-3; D possibly corresponds to TRBD1 (5 bases). The ends were cut back, 5 bases at V and 2 bases at J, with 10 bases in the middle. Germline V gives CDR1 SGHTA, CDR2 FQGNSA. This CDR3 contains 14 residues.

The rearrangement uses TRBV6-5 and TRBJ1-2; 8 nucleotides match TRBD1. V dropped 8 bases and J dropped 4; count of bases not matched to a gene: 9. The CDR3 contains 14 residues. Germline CDR1 and CDR2: MNHEY and SVGAGI. This CDR3 reads CASSSGTGPYGYTF. In nucleotides, the CDR3 is TGTGCCAGCTCCTCCGGGACAGGACCCTATGGCTACACCTTC.

The gene calls are TRBV19 and TRBJ1-5; 10 positions match TRBD1. Looked up from germline, CDR1 is LNHDA and CDR2 is SQIVND (reference sequence). V was clipped by 3 bases and J by 2 bases; unmatched bases: 4. CDR3 length equals 16 residues. CDR3 residues: CASSMGQGKGNQPQHF. As DNA, the CDR3 is TGTGCCAGTAGTATGGGACAGGGGAAAGGCAATCAGCCCCAGCATTTT.

This clone occurred many times. DNA of the CDR3: TGTGCCAGCAGTTCCGGCCTGGGCGATGAGCAGTTCTTC. Residues: CASSSGLGDEQFF. The chain carries TRBV2 and TRBJ2-1; D unresolved. Germline loops: CDR1 SNHLY, CDR2 FYNNEI. The length of the CDR3 is 13 residues. The V end was cut by 5 bases, the J end by 8 bases, with 13 bases between.

This clone appeared many times. The V and J genes are TRBV6-2 or TRBV6-3 and TRBJ1-5; possible D gene TRBD1, 6 bases. Trimming cost V 5 bases and J 2 bases, with 13 bases left between them. CDR3 length: 15 amino acids. Looked up from germline, CDR1 is MNHEY and CDR2 is SVGEGT. CDR3 in DNA: TGTGCCAGCAGTATCGGGGGGGGCGGCAATCAGCCCCAGCATTTT. Protein sequence: CASSIGGGGNQPQHF.

This clone showed up just once. The rearrangement joins TRBV3-1 (or the pseudogene TRBV3-2) to TRBJ1-2; D gene unclear. The CDR3 is made up of 11 amino acids. V was trimmed by 3 bases and J by 4 bases, leaving 3 bases between them. Germline V CDR1 and CDR2: LGHDT, YNNKEL (reference sequence). The CDR3 DNA reads TGTGCCAGCAGCCACTTCTATGGCTACACCTTC. Protein: CASSHFYGYTF.

The chain employs TRBV10-3 and TRBJ2-7, with 11 bases lining up with TRBD2. This CDR3 contains 14 residues. CDR1 and CDR2 from the germline V gene are ENHRY and SYGVKD. V lost 7 bases to trimming and J lost 6 bases; unmatched junction nucleotides: 8. The CDR3 reads CAITPLAGEAEQYF. DNA for the CDR3: TGTGCCATCACCCCACTAGCGGGAGAGGCCGAGCAGTACTTC.